The clone carrying this T cell receptor beta chain was seen repeatedly, ten times or more. The antigen remains undetermined. The sample originates from a study of T-cell reconstitution after alpha-beta-depleted transplantation in children. General study findings and limits: Expanded clones from the graft, numbering several hundred, reportedly supplied alpha-beta T cells about two months after transplant.

Preparation of the TCRbeta library used unique molecular identifiers. TCRdb reprocessed the PCR reads with MiXCR, giving one entry per CDR3 protein. This table holds roughly 300,000 distinct CDR3 sequences, more than 9% found once. The germline gives CDR1 MGHRA, CDR2 YSYEKL. The CDR3 runs 14 residues. The germline V and J ends were trimmed by 3 bases and 4 bases, with 11 bases remaining between them. The sequence came from a male patient between 2 and 15 years old who had a stem cell transplant for chronic granulomatous disease, so the T cells may come from the graft donor. Sequenced material: peripheral blood, taken 180 days after TCRalphabeta/CD19-depleted stem cell transplant. The rearrangement joins TRBV4-1 to TRBJ2-3; no definite D call. The CDR3 protein is CASSQSRSADTQYF. The CDR3 DNA sequence: TGCGCCAGCAGCCAGAGCAGGTCTGCAGATACGCAGTATTTT.